This T cell receptor (beta chain) was sequenced during a study of blood T cell repertoires in COVID-19. This table comes from immunoSEQ multiplex PCR, and its TCRdb copy is limited to in-frame clones, with some not included. This table has roughly 200,000 clones, over 70% appearing once. The V end lost 0 bases, the J end lost 1 base, and 17 bases lay between the germline ends. The CDR3 totals 18 residues. Looked up from germline, CDR1 is SGHKS and CDR2 is YYEKEE (reference sequence). The rearrangement uses TRBV5-5 and TRBJ2-4, with TRBD1 as a possible D gene (5 bases). The sequencing sample was made of peripheral blood. The receptor comes from a woman aged 40 to 50 with COVID-19, enrolled during active disease. CDR3 DNA: TGTGCCAGCAGCTTGGGGCAGGGCACGTTAAGGGCCAAAAACATTCAGTACTTC. It codes for CASSLGQGTLRAKNIQYF.